These T cell receptor beta chains were read from a single sample in a study of blood T cell repertoires in COVID-19. The data were produced by immunoSEQ multiplex PCR, yet TCRdb's version contains in-frame clones alone and is incomplete. This sample has about 54,000 clones, with roughly four fifths found just once. The specimen sequenced was peripheral blood. These receptor sequences come from a woman aged 60 to 75 with acute or convalescent COVID-19. Both conserved end residues are part of each CDR3. A D gene is named only where the DNA matches it firmly. Clone size is shown for a subset of rows, as once, few, many or a class of expanded clone.

V: TRBV30
length: 14
D: -
size: -
J: TRBJ1-2
DNA: TGTGCCTGGAGTGCGCAGGGCCCTATAGGTGGCTACACCTTC
CDR3: CAWSAQGPIGGYTF

V: TRBV21-1
length: 22
D: -
size: -
J: TRBJ2-5
DNA: -
CDR3: CASSKALFASGTSGGRKETQYF

V: TRBV5-1
length: 18
D: TRBD1
size: -
J: TRBJ1-1
DNA: TGCGCCAGCAGCTTGGCTCCCGGGACAGGGGGATCGGGCACTGAAGCTTTCTTT
CDR3: CASSLAPGTGGSGTEAFF

V: TRBV5-8
length: 15
D: TRBD2
size: -
J: TRBJ2-7
DNA: TGTGCCAGCAGCTTGGCACTAGCGGGAGCTAACGAGCAGTACTTC
CDR3: CASSLALAGANEQYF

V: TRBV2
length: 13
D: -
size: -
J: TRBJ1-1
DNA: TGTGCCAGCAGTAGACAGGAGAACACTGAAGCTTTCTTT
CDR3: CASSRQENTEAFF

V: TRBV6-5
length: 15
D: TRBD1
size: once
J: TRBJ1-6
DNA: TGTGCCAGCAAGCCTCGGTGGCAGGGGGATTCACCCCTCCACTTT
CDR3: CASKPRWQGDSPLHF

V: TRBV28
length: 15
D: TRBD1
size: -
J: TRBJ2-7
DNA: TGTGCCAGCAGTACACGACAGGGGGCTGACTACGAGCAGTACTTC
CDR3: CASSTRQGADYEQYF

V: TRBV5-5
length: 14
D: -
size: -
J: TRBJ2-5
DNA: TGTGCCAGCAGCTTGGCCAGGGGGGAAGAGACCCAGTACTTC
CDR3: CASSLARGEETQYF

V: TRBV5-1
length: 12
D: -
size: -
J: TRBJ2-5
DNA: TGCGCCAGCAGCTTGGTCTCGGAGACCCAGTACTTC
CDR3: CASSLVSETQYF

V: TRBV5-1
length: 16
D: TRBD2
size: -
J: TRBJ2-2
DNA: TGCGCCAGCAGTAAGACTAGCGGTGCGAACACCGGGGAGCTGTTTTTT
CDR3: CASSKTSGANTGELFF

V: TRBV28
length: 15
D: TRBD1
size: few
J: TRBJ2-7
DNA: TGTGCCAGCAGTTCCGCCGGGACAGGGAGGTACGAGCAGTACTTC
CDR3: CASSSAGTGRYEQYF

V: TRBV6-1
length: 13
D: TRBD1
size: -
J: TRBJ2-7
DNA: TGTGCCAGCAGTGACAGGGGGATGAGGGAGCAGTACTTC
CDR3: CASSDRGMREQYF

V: TRBV2
length: 15
D: -
size: -
J: TRBJ1-5
DNA: TGTGCCAGCAGTGCCGGGACACACGCGAATCAGCCCCAGCATTTT
CDR3: CASSAGTHANQPQHF

V: TRBV18
length: 12
D: TRBD1
size: -
J: TRBJ1-5
DNA: TGTGCCAGCTCAACAGGGGATCAGCCCCAGCATTTT
CDR3: CASSTGDQPQHF

V: TRBV5-4
length: 15
D: TRBD1
size: -
J: TRBJ1-5
DNA: TGTGCCAGCAGCTCTGGGACAGGGCCCAATCAGCCCCAGCATTTT
CDR3: CASSSGTGPNQPQHF

V: TRBV5-1
length: 13
D: -
size: -
J: TRBJ2-7
DNA: TGCGCCAGCAGCTTGGGAGGAGGCTACGAGCAGTACTTC
CDR3: CASSLGGGYEQYF

V: TRBV5-5
length: 14
D: -
size: few
J: TRBJ1-1
DNA: TGTGCCAGCAGCGACTACGGGGCAGGGAGGGGACCGGTCTTT
CDR3: CASSDYGAGRGPVF

V: TRBV2
length: 11
D: -
size: -
J: TRBJ1-1
DNA: TGTGCCAGCCAGGGAATGACTGAAGCTTTCTTT
CDR3: CASQGMTEAFF

V: TRBV2
length: 13
D: TRBD2
size: -
J: TRBJ2-3
DNA: TGTGCCAGCGCGGGACTAGGGACAGATACGCAGTATTTT
CDR3: CASAGLGTDTQYF

V: TRBV6-6
length: 16
D: -
size: -
J: TRBJ1-3
DNA: TGTGCCAGCAGTTACTCGACCGGACTCTCTGGAAACACCATATATTTT
CDR3: CASSYSTGLSGNTIYF